Included here is one T cell receptor beta chain sequence, with context. What it binds is unknown. This entry is derived from a study of a mutant IDH1 vaccine in newly diagnosed glioma. The wider study: Eight vaccinations went to patients in weeks 1, 3, 5, 7, 11, 15, 19, 23. Vaccination followed radiotherapy alone by 4-6 weeks, or accompanied temozolomide cycles. Patients previously underwent radiotherapy, temozolomide, or both, and most underwent both. Study-wide results and caveats: A vaccine-induced immune response developed in around 92% of the patients.

This table comes from immunoSEQ multiplex PCR, and its TCRdb copy is limited to in-frame clones, with some not included. The sample carries over 50,000 clones, around 89% recorded once. CDR3 length: 20 amino acids. The V and J ends lost 4 bases and 1 base respectively, with 25 bases between them. Germline CDR1 is SGHVS and CDR2 is FQNEAQ. Time point: week 5, during vaccination. The study gave 300 ug of mutant IDH1 20-mer peptide per vaccine dose, with topical imiquimod. This clonotype was sampled from a middle-aged woman with glioma. The chain has TRBV7-8 and TRBJ2-2, with D possibly TRBD1 on 5 matching bases. This material consisted of PBMCs, taken from a glioma patient whose treatment included an IDH1 peptide vaccine. CDR3 sequence (DNA): TGTGCCAGCAGCTCCCAACGGGCATTACAGGTGGTGGTGAACACCGGGGAGCTGTTTTTT. This encodes CASSSQRALQVVVNTGELFF.